Described below is a single T cell receptor beta chain sequence and its context. This entry belongs to a study of shared clonotypes between healthy human individuals. Per germline, CDR1 SGHRS and CDR2 YFSETQ. This CDR3 has 14 amino acids. With V trimmed by 0 bases and J by 6 bases, 5 bases remained unmatched. Sequencing used immunoSEQ multiplex PCR; TCRdb keeps in-frame clones, though not all of them. Seen here are 2 million to 2.5 million clones, over 85% observed once, and the top ten hold 0.13%. This clonotype was sampled from a man younger than 35 in good health. The specimen was naive CD4+ T cells sorted from blood. Subset: CD45RA+ positively selected. The chain has TRBV5-1 and TRBJ1-2; 7 nucleotides match TRBD1. The CDR3 sequence is CASSLEPGTDGYTF. Written as DNA, the CDR3 is TGCGCCAGCAGCTTGGAGCCCGGGACAGATGGCTACACCTTC.